The entry below gives a single T cell receptor (beta chain) sequence along with its context. The data belong to a study of blood T cell repertoires in COVID-19. Profiled with immunoSEQ multiplex PCR; TCRdb holds only in-frame clones, not every one. This sample has around 68,000 clones; around 85% occur once, and the top ten carry approximately 9.2%. The CDR3 totals 15 residues. Germline V gene lookup returns CDR1 MDHEN and CDR2 SYDVKM. V dropped 3 bases and J dropped 0 bases, with 9 bases sitting between them. The clonotype originates from a woman in her 50s with acute or convalescent COVID-19. This chain connects TRBV28 to TRBJ2-4; TRBD1 might be the D (5 bases). Material for sequencing was peripheral blood. The CDR3 loop is CASSLGQLAKNIQYF. CDR3 coding DNA: TGTGCCAGCAGTTTGGGGCAGCTAGCCAAAAACATTCAGTACTTC. The variable domain in full, completed from reference TRBV28 and TRBJ2-4, reads DVKVTQSSRYLVKRTGEKVFLECVQDMDHENMFWYRQDPGLGLRLIYFSYDVKMKEKGDIPEGYSVSREKKERFSLILESASTNQTSMYLCASSLGQLAKNIQYFGAGTRLSVL.